A selection of T cell receptor beta chains follows, all from one sample in a study of T cell responses to AZD1222 COVID-19 vaccine. Clones were read by immunoSEQ multiplex PCR, and TCRdb kept only the in-frame ones, dropping some. The sample lists 100,000 or so clones, about 82% occurring once. The material sequenced was peripheral blood, taken on day 0 of AZD1222 vaccination. These receptors were taken from an adult in good health. CDR3s include the opening cysteine and the closing phenylalanine or tryptophan. A D gene is named only where the DNA matches it firmly. The size entry is marked missing in some rows and otherwise reads once, few, many or a size class.

NA | NA | TRBJ2-5 | TRBV7-2 | CASSLGAGTDQYF | TGTGCCAGCAGCTTAGGTGCGGGGACCGACCAGTACTTC
NA | NA | TRBJ2-5 | TRBV5-1 | CASSLVFGRVLETQYF | TGCGCCAGCAGCTTGGTTTTCGGGAGAGTTTTGGAGACCCAGTACTTC
NA | NA | TRBJ1-5 | TRBV15 | CATSRERHQPQHF | TGTGCCACCAGCAGAGAGAGACATCAGCCCCAGCATTTT
TRBD1 | NA | TRBJ2-1 | TRBV11-3 | CASSLEQGSLHNEQFF | TGTGCCAGCAGCTTAGAACAGGGGTCACTACACAATGAGCAGTTCTTC
NA | few | TRBJ1-1 | TRBV6-5 | CASSQMGGTEAFF | TGTGCCAGCAGTCAAATGGGGGGCACTGAAGCTTTCTTT
NA | NA | TRBJ1-5 | TRBV6-5 | CASSSIRGEDQPQHF | TGTGCCAGCAGTTCAATCAGGGGCGAGGATCAGCCCCAGCATTTT
TRBD2 | NA | TRBJ2-7 | TRBV10-3 | CATQEREGYEQYF | TGTGCCACCCAAGAGCGGGAGGGATACGAGCAGTACTTC
NA | few | TRBJ2-7 | TRBV7-2 | CASSSEWEQYF | TGTGCCAGCAGCTCAGAGTGGGAGCAGTACTTC
TRBD2 | NA | TRBJ2-7 | TRBV18 | CASSPVAGEPYEQYF | TGTGCCAGCTCACCCGTAGCGGGAGAGCCCTACGAGCAGTACTTC
NA | NA | TRBJ1-5 | TRBV6-5 | CASRPTRGRGRPQHF | TGTGCCAGCAGACCTACGCGAGGCAGGGGCCGGCCCCAGCATTTT
NA | NA | TRBJ2-7 | TRBV3-1/TRBV3-2 | CASSQEGRNYEQYF | TGTGCCAGCAGCCAAGAGGGCAGGAACTACGAGCAGTACTTC
TRBD1 | NA | TRBJ1-5 | TRBV10-3 | CAISDNTGGEGQPQHF | TGTGCCATCAGTGATAATACAGGGGGCGAGGGTCAGCCCCAGCATTTT
TRBD2 | NA | TRBJ2-7 | TRBV10-1 | CASYPRRREVLILSYEQYF | TGCGCCAGCTACCCAAGGCGGCGGGAGGTTTTGATCTTGTCCTACGAGCAGTACTTC
TRBD1 | NA | TRBJ1-2 | TRBV6-5 | CASRTEGATNYGYTF | TGTGCCAGCAGGACGGAGGGGGCGACGAACTATGGCTACACCTTC
NA | NA | TRBJ2-7 | TRBV11-2 | CASSLDPAGAQHEQYF | TGTGCCAGCAGCTTAGATCCAGCAGGGGCGCAGCACGAGCAGTACTTC
NA | NA | TRBJ1-6 | TRBV30 | CAWQGGTDTDTNNSPLHF | TGTGCCTGGCAAGGAGGGACCGACACCGATACCAATAATTCACCCCTCCACTTT
NA | NA | TRBJ1-5 | TRBV28 | CASARPTPNQPQHF | TGTGCCAGTGCGAGGCCAACGCCGAATCAGCCCCAGCATTTT
NA | once | TRBJ1-4 | TRBV28 | CASSLLRGTTNEKLFF | TGTGCCAGCAGTTTGCTTAGAGGGACAACTAATGAAAAACTGTTTTTT
NA | NA | TRBJ1-2 | TRBV3-1/TRBV3-2 | CASSQDLETDDYGYTF | TGTGCCAGCAGCCAAGATTTGGAGACGGACGATTATGGCTACACCTTC
NA | once | TRBJ2-5 | TRBV29-1 | CSVGQETQYF | TGCAGCGTCGGCCAAGAGACCCAGTACTTC
NA | few | TRBJ2-7 | TRBV3-1/TRBV3-2 | CASSQGTSEQYF | TGTGCCAGCAGCCAAGGGACGAGCGAGCAGTACTTC
NA | NA | TRBJ1-1 | TRBV28 | CASSLSGLREAFF | TGTGCCAGCAGTTTATCTGGCTTGCGAGAAGCTTTCTTT
TRBD1 | NA | TRBJ1-1 | TRBV14 | CASSSRQGSLTEAFF | TGTGCCAGCAGCTCCCGACAGGGGTCGTTAACTGAAGCTTTCTTT
TRBD2 | NA | TRBJ2-1 | TRBV9 | CASSVEGSGTYEQFF | TGTGCCAGCAGCGTAGAGGGTAGCGGGACGTATGAGCAGTTCTTC
NA | NA | TRBJ1-1 | TRBV7-6 | CASSLVGGKNTEAFF | TGTGCCAGCAGCTTGGTGGGGGGAAAGAACACTGAAGCTTTCTTT
NA | NA | TRBJ2-2 | TRBV29-1 | CSVKPGTNTGELFF | TGCAGCGTCAAACCCGGGACGAACACCGGGGAGCTGTTTTTT
TRBD2 | NA | TRBJ2-4 | TRBV30 | CAWSYTSALAKNIQYF | TGTGCCTGGAGTTATACTAGCGCGTTAGCCAAAAACATTCAGTACTTC
TRBD1 | NA | TRBJ1-2 | TRBV4-1 | CASSQGTGVLDGYTF | TGCGCCAGCAGCCAAGGGACAGGGGTATTGGATGGCTACACCTTC
NA | NA | TRBJ1-2 | TRBV9 | CAGEGYGYTF | TGTGCAGGGGAAGGCTATGGCTACACCTTC
NA | NA | TRBJ1-1 | TRBV2 | CASSPTVNTEAFF | TGTGCCAGCAGTCCCACAGTGAACACTGAAGCTTTCTTT
NA | NA | TRBJ1-2 | TRBV10-3 | CAISGDNYGYTF | TGTGCCATCAGCGGGGATAACTATGGCTACACCTTC
NA | few | TRBJ2-7 | TRBV7-6 | CASSLEPGFMGPEQYF | TGTGCCAGCAGCTTAGAGCCCGGGTTTATGGGACCGGAGCAGTACTTC
NA | NA | TRBJ2-1 | TRBV27 | CASSWERFNEQFF | TGTGCCAGCAGCTGGGAGCGATTCAATGAGCAGTTCTTC
NA | NA | TRBJ1-3 | TRBV5-4 | CASSLGGTGNSGNTIYF | TGTGCCAGCAGCTTGGGAGGAACAGGGAACTCTGGAAACACCATATATTTT
NA | few | TRBJ1-2 | TRBV4-3 | CASSQDRAIYGYTF | TGCGCCAGCAGCCAAGATCGAGCGATCTATGGCTACACCTTC
NA | NA | TRBJ2-1 | TRBV11-3 | CASSYGGSYNEQFF | TGTGCCAGCAGCTATGGGGGGTCCTACAATGAGCAGTTCTTC
NA | many | TRBJ2-3 | TRBV19 | CASSETSTDTQYF | TGTGCCAGTAGTGAAACTAGCACAGATACGCAGTATTTT
TRBD1 | NA | TRBJ2-2 | TRBV29-1 | CSAGTGSTGELFF | TGCAGCGCCGGGACAGGTTCCACCGGGGAGCTGTTTTTT
NA | NA | TRBJ2-7 | TRBV28 | CASSLAGYEQYF | TGTGCCAGCAGTTTGGCCGGATACGAGCAGTACTTC
NA | NA | TRBJ2-7 | TRBV28 | CASRQIGTLNYEQYF | TGTGCCAGCAGGCAAATAGGGACATTGAACTACGAGCAGTACTTC
NA | NA | TRBJ1-1 | TRBV2 | CASSNFWVNTEAFF | TGTGCCAGCAGCAACTTCTGGGTGAACACTGAAGCTTTCTTT
TRBD2 | NA | TRBJ2-3 | TRBV7-3 | CASSSLGLANTDTQYF | TGTGCCAGCAGCTCGCTAGGACTAGCGAACACAGATACGCAGTATTTT
TRBD2 | NA | TRBJ2-7 | TRBV7-8 | CASSLREYEQYF | TGTGCCAGCAGCCTGCGGGAGTACGAGCAGTACTTC
NA | NA | TRBJ2-5 | TRBV7-9 | CASSLGLAGQETQYF | TGTGCCAGCAGCTTAGGATTGGCTGGCCAAGAGACCCAGTACTTC
TRBD2 | NA | TRBJ2-1 | TRBV10-2 | CASTLAGGANEQFF | TGCGCCAGCACATTAGCGGGAGGGGCCAATGAGCAGTTCTTC
TRBD1 | few | TRBJ2-5 | TRBV6-1 | CASTHGDRRETQYF | TGTGCCAGCACTCACGGGGACAGGAGGGAGACCCAGTACTTC
TRBD2 | NA | TRBJ2-3 | TRBV5-4 | CASSLASGTSTDTQYF | TGTGCCAGCAGCTTGGCGAGCGGGACTAGCACAGATACGCAGTATTTT
TRBD2 | NA | TRBJ2-2 | TRBV5-1 | CASRGLAATGELFF | TGCGCCAGCAGGGGACTAGCGGCGACCGGGGAGCTGTTTTTT
NA | NA | TRBJ2-5 | TRBV9 | CASSVASSGVQETQYF | TGTGCCAGCAGCGTAGCTAGTAGTGGGGTCCAAGAGACCCAGTACTTC
NA | NA | TRBJ1-2 | TRBV7-2 | CASSPDRRSGYTF | TGTGCCAGCAGCCCCGACAGACGATCTGGCTACACCTTC
TRBD1 | NA | TRBJ2-7 | TRBV10-3 | CAIGQGVGSSYEQYF | TGTGCCATCGGACAGGGTGTTGGGAGCTCCTACGAGCAGTACTTC
TRBD1 | few | TRBJ2-3 | TRBV7-2 | CASNVLGTGFTDTQYF | TGTGCCAGCAACGTTCTTGGGACAGGGTTCACAGATACGCAGTATTTT
NA | NA | TRBJ1-2 | TRBV27 | CASSPRGARVGYTF | TGTGCCAGCTCCCCCCGGGGGGCGCGAGTTGGCTACACCTTC
NA | NA | TRBJ2-3 | TRBV30 | CAWSQASTDTQYF | TGTGCCTGGAGTCAAGCTTCCACAGATACGCAGTATTTT
NA | NA | TRBJ1-1 | TRBV30 | CAWSVPYLRTEAFF | TGTGCCTGGAGTGTACCCTATCTGCGTACTGAAGCTTTCTTT
NA | NA | TRBJ1-1 | TRBV7-9 | CASSLVGHQQVGNTEAFF | TGTGCCAGCAGCTTAGTAGGACATCAGCAGGTAGGGAACACTGAAGCTTTCTTT
NA | NA | TRBJ1-6 | TRBV5-4 | CASSLDRIGSPLHF | TGTGCCAGCAGCCTCGACAGGATAGGCTCACCCCTCCACTTT
NA | NA | TRBJ1-1 | TRBV30 | CAWILGVGAFF | TGTGCCTGGATTTTAGGAGTCGGAGCTTTCTTT
NA | NA | TRBJ1-1 | TRBV7-9 | CASIRRLNTEAFF | TGTGCCAGCATCAGGAGACTGAACACTGAAGCTTTCTTT
NA | NA | TRBJ1-1 | TRBV28 | CATAAHSMATEAFF | TGTGCCACCGCCGCGCACAGTATGGCAACTGAAGCTTTCTTT